The present T cell receptor beta chain was sequenced within a study of patients and donors after allogeneic stem cell transplantation. V was shortened by 6 bases and J by 6 bases, with 18 bases between the two germline ends. The CDR3 contains 15 residues. In germline, CDR1 is MNHEY, CDR2 SVGAGI. TCRdb used MiXCR to reprocess the RT-PCR reads, holding one entry per CDR3 protein. The data contain approximately 37,000 distinct CDR3 sequences, 25% to 35% of them seen just once; the ten biggest clones take up 72%. The rearrangement uses TRBV6-5 and TRBJ2-1, with D unclear. This TCR was recovered from a human donor who was either an allogeneic HSCT recipient or a stem cell or donor lymphocyte infusion donor (not recorded which). It is not recorded whose cells these are; they may come from a transplant donor. The sequencing sample was made of blood, either unsorted or a sorted T cell fraction (not recorded which). CDR3 DNA sequence: TGTGCCAGCAGGCTCTGGGATCATCAGGCCAATGAGCAGTTCTTC. The encoded protein is CASRLWDHQANEQFF.